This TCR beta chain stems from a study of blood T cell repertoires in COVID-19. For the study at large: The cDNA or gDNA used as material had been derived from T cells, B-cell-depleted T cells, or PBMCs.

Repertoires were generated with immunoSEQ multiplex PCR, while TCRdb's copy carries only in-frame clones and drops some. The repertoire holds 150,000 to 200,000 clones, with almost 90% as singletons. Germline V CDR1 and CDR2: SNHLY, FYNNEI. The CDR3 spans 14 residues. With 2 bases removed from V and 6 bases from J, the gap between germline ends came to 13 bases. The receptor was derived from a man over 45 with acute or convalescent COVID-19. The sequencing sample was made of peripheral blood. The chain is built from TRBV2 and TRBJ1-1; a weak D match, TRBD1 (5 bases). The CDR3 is CASSENRRAAEAFF. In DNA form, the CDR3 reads TGTGCCAGCAGTGAAAATCGCAGGGCTGCTGAAGCTTTCTTT. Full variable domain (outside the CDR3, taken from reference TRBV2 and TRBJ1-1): EPEVTQTPSHQVTQMGQEVILRCVPISNHLYFYWYRQILGQKVEFLVSFYNNEISEKSEIFDDQFSVERPDGSNFTLKIRSTKLEDSAMYFCASSENRRAAEAFFGQGTRLTVV.